One and the same sample provided the 21 T cell receptor beta chains below, sequenced in a study of shared clonotypes between healthy human individuals. Here immunoSEQ multiplex PCR was the method, and the copy in TCRdb shows in-frame clones only, minus some. The sample has roughly 2.4 million clones, roughly 95% seen once. Sequenced sample: naive CD4+ T cells sorted from blood. Documented subset: CD45RA+ positively selected. The receptors here all came from a man between 18 and 29 years old in good health.

V gene TRBV2 combines with J gene TRBJ1-6; 8 nucleotides align to TRBD1. Germline V gene lookup returns CDR1 SNHLY and CDR2 FYNNEI. V dropped 6 bases and J dropped 7; count of bases not matched to a gene: 8. The CDR3 contains 15 residues. The CDR3 here is CASSPGQVGNSPLHF. The CDR3 nucleotides are TGTGCCAGCAGCCCGGGACAGGTGGGGAATTCACCCCTCCACTTT.

V and J are TRBV19 and TRBJ2-7; 7 nucleotides align to TRBD1. The CDR3 extends over 14 amino acids. CDR1 is LNHDA, CDR2 SQIVND, per germline (reference sequence). Trimming removed 6 bases from V and 6 bases from J; junction bases left unmatched: 11. The CDR3 DNA sequence: TGTGCCAGTAGCGATGTACAGGGGTACTCCGAGCAGTACTTC. Its translation is CASSDVQGYSEQYF.

Note on this clone: This same CDR3 is encoded by further DNA sequences in the sample. The rearrangement links TRBV30 to TRBJ1-1, with unresolved D. The CDR3 spans 13 residues. Trimming removed 2 bases at V and 1 base at J, with 8 bases between. Germline CDR1 and CDR2: GTSNPN and SVGIG (reference sequence). CDR3 coding DNA: TGTGCCTGGAGTCTTGGCCAGAACACTGAAGCTTTCTTT. Amino acid sequence: CAWSLGQNTEAFF.

For this clone: The sample contains more than one DNA sequence encoding this CDR3. The J gene is TRBJ2-3, the V gene TRBV9, with 9 nucleotides matching TRBD2. The CDR3 runs to 14 residues. Germline CDR1 SGDLS, CDR2 YYNGEE. V lost 2 bases, J lost 5 bases, and 3 bases stayed unmatched. CDR3: CASSVAGGGDTQYF. As DNA, the CDR3 is TGTGCCAGCAGCGTCGCGGGAGGGGGAGATACGCAGTATTTT. Full variable domain (missing parts from reference TRBV9 and TRBJ2-3): DSGVTQTPKHLITATGQRVTLRCSPRSGDLSVYWYQQSLDQGLQFLIQYYNGEERAKGNILERFSAQQFPDLHSELNLSSLELGDSALYFCASSVAGGGDTQYFGPGTRLTVL.

This clone was found a few times. The chain recombines TRBV10-3 with TRBJ1-3; D might be TRBD1 (5 bases). This CDR3 spans 12 amino acids. Germline V lookup: CDR1 ENHRY, CDR2 SYGVKD. Trimming shortened V by 6 bases and J by 7 bases, and 10 bases separated the two germline ends. The CDR3 nucleotides are TGTGCCATCAGCCGGGGGGAGAACACCATATATTTT. It translates to CAISRGENTIYF.

The genes are TRBV27 and TRBJ2-1; 11 nucleotides line up with TRBD2. CDR3 size: 17 residues. J gave up 5 bases and V 0 bases, and 6 bases lay outside the gene matches. The germline V gene has CDR1 MNHEY and CDR2 SMNVEV (reference sequence). The CDR3 nucleotides are TGTGCCAGCAGTTTATCTTCCGGGACTAGCGGACACAATGAGCAGTTCTTC. Protein product: CASSLSSGTSGHNEQFF.

This clone was seen once. CDR3 region: CASSGAITNNSPLHF. The CDR3 DNA is TGTGCCAGCTCAGGAGCAATTACAAATAATTCACCCCTCCACTTT. The chain recombines TRBV18 with TRBJ1-6; no clear D. Germline V CDR1 and CDR2: KGHSH, LQKENI. The CDR3 covers 15 residues. V lost 5 bases and J 5 bases, leaving 13 bases between the germline ends.

The chain joins TRBV5-6 to TRBJ1-2; TRBD1 agrees at 7 bases. CDR3 size: 14 residues. Germline V CDR1 and CDR2: SGHDT, YYEEEE. Trimming removed 5 bases from V and 5 bases from J; junction bases left unmatched: 9. CDR3 amino acids: CASSPGTVLYGYTF. Written as DNA, the CDR3 is TGTGCCAGCAGTCCCGGGACAGTTTTATATGGCTACACCTTC.

V is TRBV27 and J is TRBJ1-4; no reliable D call. The CDR3 runs to 14 residues. Germline V CDR1 and CDR2: MNHEY, SMNVEV (reference sequence). V dropped 3 bases and J dropped 9 bases, with 14 bases sitting between them. CDR3 DNA: TGTGCCAGCAGTTTTTACAGTAACGACAAAAAACTGTTTTTT. As protein: CASSFYSNDKKLFF.

The CDR3 sequence is CATAGTDLLSGNTIYF. CDR3 DNA sequence: TGTGCCACGGCCGGGACAGATCTCCTCTCTGGAAACACCATATATTTT. The genes are TRBV19 and TRBJ1-3; TRBD1 matches 7 bases. This CDR3 region has 16 residues. Looked up from germline, CDR1 is LNHDA and CDR2 is SQIVND (reference sequence). The junction had 12 bases not matched to a gene; V was cut back by 10 bases and J by 0 bases.

The chain employs TRBV5-6 and TRBJ2-7; TRBD1 matches 8 bases. J lost 3 bases, V lost 5 bases, and 1 base had no gene match. The CDR3 totals 12 residues. Germline CDR1 is SGHDT and CDR2 is YYEEEE. CDR3 nucleotides: TGTGCCAGCAGGGGGACAGGCTACGAGCAGTACTTC. Its translation: CASRGTGYEQYF.

This chain connects TRBV7-2 to TRBJ1-4; 7 bases match TRBD1. The length of the CDR3 is 17 residues. CDR1 and CDR2 from the germline V gene are SGHTA and FQGNSA. V was clipped by 5 bases and J by 5 bases; unmatched bases: 14. The CDR3 protein is CASSPLAPGRGNEKLFF. The CDR3 DNA follows: TGTGCCAGCAGCCCCCTCGCCCCCGGCAGGGGGAATGAAAAACTGTTTTTT. Looking up the rest from reference TRBV7-2 and TRBJ1-4 gives the full variable domain: GAGVSQSPSNKVTEKGKDVELRCDPISGHTALYWYRQSLGQGLEFLIYFQGNSAPDKSGLPSDRFSAERTGGSVSTLTIQRTQQEDSAVYLCASSPLAPGRGNEKLFFGSGTQLSVL.

The chain employs TRBV5-1 and TRBJ2-3; 7 bases are shared with TRBD1. CDR3 size: 16 residues. In germline, CDR1 is SGHRS, CDR2 YFSETQ. The J segment lost 0 bases and the V segment lost 4 bases, leaving 8 bases of the junction unmatched. The CDR3 sequence is CASSRTGAPSTDTQYF. The DNA for the CDR3 is TGCGCCAGCAGCCGTACAGGGGCTCCAAGCACAGATACGCAGTATTTT.

The V gene is TRBV2, the J gene TRBJ2-5, with 7 nucleotides matching TRBD1. Germline assignment: CDR1 SNHLY and CDR2 FYNNEI. CDR3 size: 15 residues. With 1 base clipped from V and 7 bases from J, the junction kept 9 bases outside the gene matches. CDR3 in amino acids: CASSEVGTVMPTQYF. CDR3 coding DNA: TGTGCCAGCAGTGAAGTGGGGACAGTGATGCCGACCCAGTACTTC. Full variable domain (missing parts from reference TRBV2 and TRBJ2-5): EPEVTQTPSHQVTQMGQEVILRCVPISNHLYFYWYRQILGQKVEFLVSFYNNEISEKSEIFDDQFSVERPDGSNFTLKIRSTKLEDSAMYFCASSEVGTVMPTQYFGPGTRLLVL.

V usage is TRBV9 and J usage is TRBJ2-5; D may be TRBD1 (5 bases). Germline V gives CDR1 SGDLS, CDR2 YYNGEE. The CDR3 sequence is 14 residues long. V lost 4 bases and J lost 4, with 14 bases in between. CDR3 loop: CASSPQGVAETQYF. Here the CDR3 DNA reads TGTGCCAGCAGCCCGCAAGGGGTAGCAGAGACCCAGTACTTC.

The chain employs TRBV19 and TRBJ1-5, with D possibly matching TRBD1 (5 bases). V was cut by 5 bases and J by 0 bases, with 14 bases left in between. This CDR3 contains 16 residues. CDR1 LNHDA and CDR2 SQIVND come from the germline V gene (reference sequence). DNA of the CDR3: TGTGCCAGTAGTTGGGGACGGGATTCTAGCAATCAGCCCCAGCATTTT. It codes for CASSWGRDSSNQPQHF.

V gene TRBV7-6 combines with J gene TRBJ1-6, with D possibly TRBD1 on 6 matching bases. V was pared by 5 bases and J by 10 bases, with 9 bases between. The CDR3 is 12 amino acids. Germline V gene data show CDR1 as SGHVS and CDR2 as FNYEAQ. Written as DNA, the CDR3 is TGTGCCAGCAGCCACGACAGGTCACCCCTCCACTTT. This sequence encodes CASSHDRSPLHF.

The rearrangement joins TRBV5-4 to TRBJ1-1; D is possibly TRBD1 (5 bases). Deletions cut 3 bases from V and 5 bases from J, with 17 bases between. The CDR3 is 15 residues long. Germline CDR1 SGHNT, CDR2 YYREEE (reference sequence). CDR3 sequence (DNA): TGTGCCAGCAGCTCGTCGCAGGGTTATGGTACTGAAGCTTTCTTT. Protein sequence: CASSSSQGYGTEAFF.

This chain connects TRBV6-6 to TRBJ2-5, with 8 bases lining up with TRBD1. V lost 7 bases to trimming and J lost 5 bases; unmatched junction nucleotides: 15. Germline V gives CDR1 MNHNY, CDR2 SVGAGI (reference sequence). The CDR3 is 16 amino acids. CDR3 amino acids: CASTPPQGVTGETQYF. The CDR3 DNA reads as TGTGCCAGCACCCCCCCACAGGGGGTAACCGGGGAGACCCAGTACTTC.

V gene TRBV15 combines with J gene TRBJ1-1, with D uncertain. Germline values: CDR1 LNHNV, CDR2 YYDKDF (reference sequence). The CDR3 consists of 18 residues. V lost 0 bases to trimming and J lost 1 base, with 18 bases between them. CDR3 sequence: CATSRELSQRVRNTEAFF. The CDR3 DNA sequence: TGTGCCACCAGCAGAGAGCTTTCGCAGAGGGTTAGGAACACTGAAGCTTTCTTT.

V is TRBV27 and J is TRBJ2-4; D may correspond to TRBD1 or TRBD2 (5 bases each). The V and J ends lost 6 bases and 2 bases respectively, with 14 bases between them. The CDR3 contains 15 residues. Per the germline V gene, CDR1 is MNHEY and CDR2 is SMNVEV (reference sequence). CDR3 in amino acids: CASSPGPSPKNIQYF. In DNA form, the CDR3 reads TGTGCCAGCAGCCCGGGACCCTCCCCCAAAAACATTCAGTACTTC.